This TCR beta chain was sequenced in a study of human T cells and chemical hapten exposure (dated by TCRdb to the early 2020s). Regarding the research as a whole: For sensitization, 2% DPC in acetone was applied to a 2 cm by 2 cm area of upper inner arm skin. Patients additionally received weekly therapeutic DPC doses to the scalp throughout the roughly 24-week study period. Patch testing was done on the upper back using Finn chambers containing 0.01% DPC, and results were scored after 6 days according to International Contact Dermatitis Research Group standards. Alopecia areata with under or over 50% scalp involvement, alopecia totalis and alopecia universalis were represented in the patient cohort, which was mostly female. Libraries were pooled for sequencing, and variation in per-sample TCR yields was attributed mainly to small differences in library volumes within the pool. The study tracked peripheral blood TCR repertoire changes in vivo during primary and secondary sensitization to the hapten diphenylcyclopropenone (DPC) in alopecia patients. Blood was sampled from patients pre-sensitization (week 0) and at 2, 6 and about 24 weeks after DPC sensitization. Nearly 30 alopecia patients provided blood for TCR sequencing at one to four time points (pre-sensitization, 2, 6 and 24 weeks).

Library creation used RACE. The data were produced on a NextSeq 500. Library preparation attached unique molecular identifiers to individual cDNA molecules for quantitative, reproducible TCR counting. From each blood RNA sample, both TCR alpha and TCR beta chains were sequenced. For the original study's pipeline: The median number of TCRs per sample was around 100,000, ranging from roughly 23,224 to 690,600. The Decombinator software suite was used to annotate the V, J and CDR3 of the TCR reads. For the PS versus PT1 abundance plots, all samples were subsampled to the same number of TCRs (28,000). Expanded TCRs were defined as absent before sensitization and observed at least eight times at the 2-week time point. TCRdb reran the public reads through fastp at Q25 and MiXCR, keeping productive beta chains. Identical CDR3 proteins give one entry, which carries the most common genes and DNA. The V and J calls here are based on TCRdb, not the publication. A total of about 190,000 distinct CDR3 sequences appear in this sample, around 25% of them only once. The top ten clonotypes cover around 2.5% of the sample.

The time point label, read with the paper, signifies: patch test 3, about 24 weeks after DPC sensitization. This sample's treatment or condition label indicates: therapeutic diphenylcyclopropenone sensitization with weekly scalp DPC. At every patch-test visit, the blood draw took place before the patch test was put on. To be eligible, patients had to be aged 18 to 70, diagnosed with alopecia and judged suitable for DPC therapy, while pregnant patients were excluded. Total RNA was extracted from unfractionated whole blood collected in Tempus Blood RNA tubes. Only a few counts were recorded for this clonotype. Its specific antigen is unknown. Within one base of it there is no much larger clone, and no base qualities were kept. On the study overall, not on this receptor specifically: Repeated subsampling changed both the strength of the expansion versus patch-test correlation and the threshold at which the correlation became significant. DPC sensitization did not change the number of TCRs with a frequency above 1 in 1000, and there was no evidence of changes in global repertoire structure. Alopecia, a presumed autoimmune disease, was present in all patients, so the immune response of the patients might differ from that of healthy individuals. Compared with pre-sensitization or healthy control sets, expanded TCRs formed significantly more large CDR3 similarity clusters, which is consistent with antigen-driven responses. A positive correlation was found between the number of PT1 expanded TCRs and patch test score, with significance reached at thresholds 8, 16 and 32 but not 4.

The sequence derives from a woman between 40 and 55 years old with alopecia areata. Some clones in this sample may be carry-over from other donors' samples. The starting material was whole blood, obtained in connection with sensitization to the hapten diphenylcyclopropenone (DPC).

The CDR3 corresponds to CSVLAPPGVETQYF. The bases read TGCAGCGTGCTAGCACCCCCGGGGGTGGAGACCCAGTACTTC. This receptor chain uses TRBV29-1 and TRBJ2-5; TRBD2 might be the D gene, on 6 matching bases. The germline V gene sets CDR1 to SQVTM and CDR2 to ANQGSEA. From the cysteine through the phenylalanine, the CDR3 covers 14 amino acids. The read is trimmed to its CDR3 DNA, 42 bases read in frame from base 1. V drops 6 bases and J drops 5 bases, leaving 19 bases in between.